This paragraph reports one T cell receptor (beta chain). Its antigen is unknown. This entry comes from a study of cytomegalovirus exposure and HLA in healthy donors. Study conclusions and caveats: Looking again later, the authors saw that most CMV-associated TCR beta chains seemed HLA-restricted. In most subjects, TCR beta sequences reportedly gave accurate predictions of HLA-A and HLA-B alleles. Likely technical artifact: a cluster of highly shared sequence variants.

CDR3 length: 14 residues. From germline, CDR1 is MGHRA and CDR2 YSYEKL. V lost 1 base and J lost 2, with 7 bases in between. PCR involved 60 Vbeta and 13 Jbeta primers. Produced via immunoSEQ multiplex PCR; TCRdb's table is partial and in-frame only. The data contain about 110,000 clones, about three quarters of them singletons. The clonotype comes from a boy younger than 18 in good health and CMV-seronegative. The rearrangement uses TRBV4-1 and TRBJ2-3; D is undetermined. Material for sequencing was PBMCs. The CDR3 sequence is CASSQGPVTDTQYF. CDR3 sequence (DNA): TGCGCCAGCAGCCAAGGTCCCGTCACAGATACGCAGTATTTT.